This TCR beta chain derives from a study of a mutant IDH1 vaccine in newly diagnosed glioma. About the study: Visit V12 happened at week 35; visit V13 happened at week 47.

Whole-study results and caveats: Vaccine-induced responses were seen in 93.3% of patients, spanning several MHC alleles.

Only in-frame clones appear in the TCRdb table, and some are missing; sequencing was by immunoSEQ multiplex PCR. The sample lists more than 40,000 clones; approximately 90% were seen once. A remark on this clone: Its target is unknown.

As to time point: week 35, safety follow-up. In every dose of vaccine, 300 ug of mutant IDH1 20-mer peptide was given alongside topical imiquimod. The origin of this receptor is a woman aged 40-49 years with glioma. The sequenced sample was PBMCs, obtained from a glioma patient whose treatment included an IDH1 peptide vaccine.

The CDR3 DNA reads TGTGCCAGCAGCAGATACAGGAATAGCACTGAAGCTTTCTTT. Protein: CASSRYRNSTEAFF. The chain recombines TRBV7-2 with TRBJ1-1, with D tentatively TRBD1 (5 bases). The CDR3 loop spans 14 amino acids. Trimming removed 5 bases at V and 4 bases at J, with 14 bases between. Germline loops: CDR1 SGHTA, CDR2 FQGNSA.